One T cell receptor (beta chain) is described in this entry. Its antigen is undetermined. The V and J ends lost 8 bases and 1 base, in that order; junction bases with no gene match: 7. There are 14 residues in the CDR3. The sample is drawn from a study of blood T cells in healthy people across ages. Next came a second PCR, run for about 7 to 11 cycles, which used a sample-barcoded 5' primer along with a J-beta primer mix. TCRdb processed the 5' RACE reads anew with MiXCR; each CDR3 protein has one entry. The sample has 1.4 million to 1.5 million distinct CDR3 sequences; 40% to 50% are singletons. Study-level results: The study found TCR beta diversity correlated strongly with naive T cell percentage.

Isolation yielded PBMCs, at least 7 million per sample, in every case. This chain uses TRBV12-3 or TRBV12-4 with TRBJ2-7; 8 bases are a match to TRBD2. What was sequenced was blood. This TCR was sampled from a woman between 18 and 29 years old in good health. CDR3 DNA sequence: TGTGCCAGCCAGTGGAGCGGGAGATCCTACGAGCAGTACTTC. Translating gives CASQWSGRSYEQYF.